Each of the 24 T cell receptor beta chains below was sequenced from the same sample in a study of blood T cell repertoires in COVID-19. The table came from immunoSEQ multiplex PCR; TCRdb's copy has only in-frame clones and leaves some out. The data hold 650,000 to 800,000 clones, with more than 80% observed a single time. Sequences were obtained from peripheral blood. The receptors derive from a woman aged 18-29 years with acute or convalescent COVID-19.

The chain recombines TRBV4-1 with TRBJ1-5, with D possibly TRBD1 on 5 matching bases. Trimming shortened V by 1 base and J by 11 bases, and 12 bases separated the two germline ends. CDR3 length: 13 amino acids. Germline V gives CDR1 MGHRA, CDR2 YSYEKL. The CDR3 DNA is TGCGCCAGCAGCCAAGTAGGGGCGATTTCCCAGCATTTT. The encoded protein is CASSQVGAISQHF.

This clone was recorded only once. The rearrangement uses TRBV5-4 and TRBJ2-7; 13 bases line up with TRBD2. CDR3 length equals 19 residues. Germline CDR1 reads SGHNT; CDR2 reads YYREEE (reference sequence). With V trimmed by 4 bases and J by 0 bases, 13 bases remained unmatched. In nucleotides, the CDR3 is TGTGCCAGCAGCCCCGACCGACTAGCGGGGGGCCTGAGCTCCTACGAGCAGTACTTC. Translated, it gives CASSPDRLAGGLSSYEQYF.

This chain joins TRBV9 and TRBJ2-3; 8 positions match TRBD2. Germline V gene data show CDR1 as SGDLS and CDR2 as YYNGEE. The junction had 3 bases not matched to a gene; V was cut back by 6 bases and J by 3 bases. This CDR3 region has 13 residues. The CDR3 region has the DNA TGTGCCAGCACCAGCGGGGGAACAGATACGCAGTATTTT. Translated: CASTSGGTDTQYF.

This chain links TRBV9 with TRBJ2-5; D remains ambiguous. The CDR3 totals 14 residues. CDR1 and CDR2 from the germline V gene are SGDLS and YYNGEE. Trimming stripped 0 bases from V and 4 bases from J, with 10 bases between. CDR3: CASSVGQRSETQYF. The CDR3 nucleotides read TGTGCCAGCAGCGTAGGTCAGAGGTCAGAGACCCAGTACTTC.

CDR3 bases: TGTGCCAGCAGCGTAGTAGGTGACAGGGCCCCTGAAGCTTTCTTT. This sequence encodes CASSVVGDRAPEAFF. V is TRBV9 and J is TRBJ1-1; 7 nucleotides agree with TRBD1. The germline CDR1 and CDR2 sequences are SGDLS and YYNGEE. Trimming removed 0 bases from V and 6 bases from J; junction bases left unmatched: 8. The length of the CDR3 is 15 residues.

The rearrangement links TRBV7-9 to TRBJ1-4; 9 bases are shared with TRBD1. The CDR3 consists of 18 residues. Trimming cost V 4 bases and J 6 bases; bases outside gene matches: 15. Germline V gene sequence: CDR1 SEHNR, CDR2 FQNEAQ (reference sequence). The CDR3 sequence is CASSSPDRGVVLDEKLFF. CDR3 bases: TGTGCCAGCAGCTCCCCGGACAGGGGAGTCGTTCTGGATGAAAAACTGTTTTTT.

This chain connects TRBV6-2 or TRBV6-3 to TRBJ1-1; D gene unclear. V was cut by 3 bases and J by 7 bases, with 6 bases left in between. The CDR3 spans 11 residues. The germline V gene encodes CDR1 MNHEY and CDR2 SVGEGT. CDR3 sequence (DNA): TGTGCCAGCAGTTATCAGGTTGAAGCTTTCTTT. As protein: CASSYQVEAFF.

V and J are TRBV5-1 and TRBJ1-2; 7 nucleotides line up with TRBD1. The CDR3 length is 14 residues. CDR1 SGHRS and CDR2 YFSETQ come from the germline V gene. The ends lost 0 bases at V and 4 bases at J; junction bases unmatched: 3. The DNA of the CDR3 is TGCGCCAGCAGCTTGGAGACAGGGACCTATGGCTACACCTTC. Its translation: CASSLETGTYGYTF.

The chain joins TRBV13 to TRBJ1-1; 10 bases map to TRBD1. The CDR3 consists of 15 residues. J lost 4 bases, V lost 4 bases, and 6 bases had no gene match. Germline V lookup: CDR1 PRHDT, CDR2 FYEKMQ (reference sequence). The CDR3 sequence: CASSSTGGKGTEAFF. CDR3 DNA sequence: TGTGCCAGCAGCTCGACAGGGGGCAAAGGCACTGAAGCTTTCTTT. The full variable domain, rest sourced from reference TRBV13 and TRBJ1-1, is AAGVIQSPRHLIKEKRETATLKCYPIPRHDTVYWYQQGPGQDPQFLISFYEKMQSDKGSIPDRFSAQQFSDYHSELNMSSLELGDSALYFCASSSTGGKGTEAFFGQGTRLTVV.

The chain carries TRBV2 and TRBJ2-2, with TRBD2 as a possible D gene (5 bases). Trimming pared 6 bases from V and 1 base from J, leaving 6 bases between. Germline CDR1 SNHLY, CDR2 FYNNEI. The CDR3 sequence is 13 residues long. The CDR3 DNA is TGTGCCAGCAGCCGGGGGAACACCGGGGAGCTGTTTTTT. It yields the protein CASSRGNTGELFF.

The count of this clone is one. V gene TRBV5-6 combines with J gene TRBJ1-6; a possible D gene is TRBD1 (6 bases). The CDR3 spans 14 residues. The V end was cut by 6 bases, the J end by 9 bases, with 16 bases between. Germline CDR1 SGHDT, CDR2 YYEEEE. DNA for the CDR3: TGTGCCAGCAACCTGGGGGGGGCCAGTTCACCCCTCCACTTT. Protein: CASNLGGASSPLHF.

This rearrangement joins TRBV30 to TRBJ1-2, with 8 bases lining up with TRBD1. The junction had 9 bases not matched to a gene; V was cut back by 2 bases and J by 7 bases. CDR1 and CDR2 (germline): GTSNPN, SVGIG (reference sequence). CDR3 length: 14 amino acids. As DNA, the CDR3 is TGTGCCTGGAGTCAACCAGGGGGCTCGGGTGGCTACACCTTC. Protein sequence: CAWSQPGGSGGYTF.

In this sample, this clone turned up once. The chain joins TRBV6-5 to TRBJ1-6; 7 bases match TRBD1. Germline V gives CDR1 MNHEY, CDR2 SVGAGI. CDR3 size: 14 residues. After removal of 7 bases from V and 5 bases from J, the junction contained 5 bases not matched to a gene. CDR3 DNA sequence: TGTGCCAGCACCCCGGACAGGCATAATTCACCCCTCCACTTT. It specifies CASTPDRHNSPLHF.

V and J are TRBV28 and TRBJ2-3; 8 positions match TRBD1. The V gene's germline CDR1 is MDHEN and CDR2 SYDVKM. This CDR3 is 15 amino acids long. The V segment lost 6 bases and the J segment 3 bases; nucleotides outside the gene matches: 8. The CDR3 DNA reads TGTGCCAGCAGGCCGCGGACAGGGATAACAGATACGCAGTATTTT. It translates to CASRPRTGITDTQYF.

This clone occurred a few times. This rearrangement joins TRBV30 to TRBJ1-6; 8 bases are a match to TRBD1. The CDR3 length is 15 residues. J was trimmed by 9 bases and V by 5 bases; bases with no gene match: 12. Germline values: CDR1 GTSNPN, CDR2 SVGIG (reference sequence). The CDR3 loop reads CAWGHPTGASSPLHF. The CDR3 DNA follows: TGTGCCTGGGGGCATCCGACAGGGGCGAGTTCACCCCTCCACTTT. The full variable domain, its missing parts supplied by reference TRBV30 and TRBJ1-6, is SQTIHQWPATLVQPVGSPLSLECTVEGTSNPNLYWYRQAAGRGLQLLFYSVGIGQISSEVPQNLSASRPQDRQFILSSKKLLLSDSGFYLCAWGHPTGASSPLHFGNGTRLTVT.

This chain connects TRBV29-1 to TRBJ2-1, with TRBD2 identical over 9 bases. Germline V gene sequence: CDR1 SQVTM, CDR2 ANQGSEA. Trimming took 6 bases from V and 4 from J; bases not matched to a gene: 10. This CDR3 has 15 amino acids. The CDR3 loop is CSVPSAGGIYNEQFF. The DNA for the CDR3 is TGCAGCGTCCCTTCCGCGGGGGGGATTTACAATGAGCAGTTCTTC.

This chain links TRBV5-1 with TRBJ2-7, with 8 bases that match TRBD1. This CDR3 has 15 residues. CDR1 and CDR2 (germline): SGHRS, YFSETQ. After removal of 0 bases from V and 5 bases from J, the junction contained 7 bases not matched to a gene. Here the CDR3 DNA reads TGCGCCAGCAGCTTGGCCAGGGGGCGCTTCGACGAGCAGTACTTC. Encoded protein: CASSLARGRFDEQYF.

This chain joins TRBV2 and TRBJ1-2; no reliable D call. Germline CDR1 and CDR2: SNHLY and FYNNEI. The length of the CDR3 is 13 residues. V lost 5 bases and J 8 bases, leaving 15 bases between the germline ends. The CDR3 nucleotides read TGTGCCAGCAGTCTTGACTTAGGAGAAGGCTACACCTTC. It yields the protein CASSLDLGEGYTF. Full variable domain (missing parts from reference TRBV2 and TRBJ1-2): EPEVTQTPSHQVTQMGQEVILRCVPISNHLYFYWYRQILGQKVEFLVSFYNNEISEKSEIFDDQFSVERPDGSNFTLKIRSTKLEDSAMYFCASSLDLGEGYTFGSGTRLTVV.

The gene calls are TRBV9 and TRBJ1-2, with 9 bases lining up with TRBD1. This CDR3 is 14 amino acids long. CDR1 and CDR2 from the germline V gene are SGDLS and YYNGEE. V lost 4 bases, J lost 7 bases, and 8 bases stayed unmatched. CDR3: CASSKGTGFVGYTF. The CDR3 DNA is TGTGCCAGCAGCAAAGGGACAGGGTTTGTTGGCTACACCTTC.

This sequence joins TRBV20-1 and TRBJ1-1, with 7 bases aligning to TRBD1. With V trimmed by 6 bases and J by 8 bases, 3 bases remained unmatched. Germline V gene data show CDR1 as DFQATT and CDR2 as SNEGSKA (reference sequence). There are 10 residues in the CDR3. CDR3 nucleotides: TGCAGTGCCTTGGGACAGGAAGCTTTCTTT. The encoded protein is CSALGQEAFF.

V usage is TRBV5-8 and J usage is TRBJ1-1; TRBD1 matches 9 bases. Trimming took 6 bases from V and 4 from J; bases not matched to a gene: 25. The CDR3 is 20 amino acids. Germline V gene sequence: CDR1 SGHTS, CDR2 YDEGEE. The CDR3 bases are TGTGCCAGCAACGAACCGGGACAGGGACTCCCGCTTCGATGGGCCACTGAAGCTTTCTTT. Its translation: CASNEPGQGLPLRWATEAFF.

This clone occurred once. V gene TRBV7-7 combines with J gene TRBJ2-1, with a possible D match to TRBD2 (5 bases). Germline lookup yields CDR1 SSHAT and CDR2 FNYEAQ (reference sequence). The V gene lost 1 base and the J gene lost 0 bases, with 7 bases spanning the gap. The CDR3 runs 15 residues. The CDR3 region is CASSLGESSYNEQFF. The CDR3 DNA is TGTGCCAGCAGCTTAGGGGAGAGCTCCTACAATGAGCAGTTCTTC.

The chain couples TRBV5-8 to TRBJ2-7; a weak D match, TRBD1 (5 bases). This CDR3 spans 13 amino acids. Deletions cut 1 base from V and 3 bases from J, with 8 bases between. CDR1 is SGHTS, CDR2 YDEGEE, per germline. CDR3 sequence: CASSLQGDYEQYF. In nucleotides, the CDR3 is TGTGCCAGCAGCTTGCAGGGTGACTACGAGCAGTACTTC. Variable domain in full (rest from reference TRBV5-8 and TRBJ2-7): EAGVTQSPTHLIKTRGQQATLRCSPISGHTSVYWYQQALGLGLQFLLWYDEGEERNRGNFPPRFSGRQFPNYSSELNVNALELEDSALYLCASSLQGDYEQYFGPGTRLTVT.

This chain connects TRBV15 to TRBJ1-3, with unresolved D. Per the germline V gene, CDR1 is LNHNV and CDR2 is YYDKDF (reference sequence). The CDR3 runs 15 residues. The V end lost 6 bases, the J end lost 5 bases, and 17 bases lay between the germline ends. CDR3 DNA: TGTGCCACCAGTACTGCTGAGGAAGTAAGAAACACCATATATTTT. Translated, it gives CATSTAEEVRNTIYF.